Below are 12 T cell receptor beta chains sequenced from a single sample in a study of shared clonotypes between healthy human individuals. Here immunoSEQ multiplex PCR was the method, and the copy in TCRdb shows in-frame clones only, minus some. The profile shows hundreds of thousands of clones, around 73% of them singletons. Material: memory CD4+ T cells sorted from blood. Documented subset: CD45RA-negative fraction. The origin of the receptors is a woman aged 25 to 39 in good health.

This clone occurred a few times. This chain links TRBV4-1 with TRBJ2-7, with D perhaps assigned TRBD1 or TRBD2 (5 bases each). The CDR3 has 14 residues. Trimming took 1 base from V and 4 from J, leaving 11 bases between them. Germline V gene lookup returns CDR1 MGHRA and CDR2 YSYEKL. This CDR3 is CASSQVPGPYEQYF. The CDR3 DNA follows: TGCGCCAGCAGCCAAGTTCCGGGACCTTACGAGCAGTACTTC.

The chain is built from TRBV7-6 and TRBJ1-5, with D unclear. Trimming pared 5 bases from V and 4 bases from J, leaving 15 bases between. Germline V gene data show CDR1 as SGHVS and CDR2 as FNYEAQ. The CDR3 is made up of 15 amino acids. The CDR3 here is CASSPNTGGNQPQHF. The CDR3 nucleotides read TGTGCCAGCAGCCCCAACACGGGAGGTAATCAGCCCCAGCATTTT.

Worth noting for this clone: With a much larger clone just one base away, this may be a read error. The sample holds other DNA sequences that translate to the same CDR3. The chain recombines TRBV6-6 with TRBJ2-3; possible D gene TRBD2, 6 bases. CDR3 size: 14 residues. CDR1 and CDR2 from the germline V gene are MNHNY and SVGAGI (reference sequence). DNA for the CDR3: TGTGCTACCTCCAAACCTAGCGACCCCGGTACGCAGTATTTT. Translating gives CATSKPSDPGTQYF.

The chain has TRBV5-1 and TRBJ2-7; 11 positions agree with TRBD2. This CDR3 comprises 14 residues. Germline lookup yields CDR1 SGHRS and CDR2 YFSETQ. Trimming took 7 bases from V and 6 from J; bases not matched to a gene: 9. CDR3 bases: TGCGCCAGCCGGGTCCTAGCGGGAGGTGGCGAGCAGTACTTC. Its protein is CASRVLAGGGEQYF.

This clone was observed once. The V gene is TRBV6-5, the J gene TRBJ2-3; D uncertain. V lost 0 bases to trimming and J lost 14 bases, with 24 bases between them. CDR3 length equals 16 residues. The V gene's germline CDR1 is MNHEY and CDR2 SVGAGI. In DNA, the CDR3 is TGTGCCAGCAGTTACTCGAGCGAGACCAGGCGTGCCGGAACGTATTTT. This codes for CASSYSSETRRAGTYF.

This clone was counted at least ten times. This chain connects TRBV30 to TRBJ2-1; either TRBD1 or TRBD2 may supply D (5 bases each). Germline lookup yields CDR1 GTSNPN and CDR2 SVGIG (reference sequence). The CDR3 is 16 amino acids. Trimming took off 3 bases at V and 6 bases at J, with 21 bases between the two ends. CDR3 in amino acids: CAWRSVGGERSNEQFF. DNA of the CDR3: TGTGCCTGGAGGAGTGTTGGGGGAGAAAGGAGCAATGAGCAGTTCTTC.

The genes are TRBV11-2 and TRBJ2-5; no clear D. The CDR3 sequence is 12 residues long. V was clipped by 5 bases and J by 4 bases, with 8 bases between them. Germline assignment: CDR1 SGHAT and CDR2 FQNNGV. CDR3 amino acids: CASSPRGETQYF. The CDR3 coding sequence is TGTGCCAGCAGCCCCCGTGGAGAGACCCAGTACTTC.

The V and J genes are TRBV27 and TRBJ2-7; 10 bases line up with TRBD2. V shed 6 bases and J 2 bases; nucleotides not matched to a gene: 7. The CDR3 loop spans 15 amino acids. From germline, CDR1 is MNHEY and CDR2 SMNVEV (reference sequence). The CDR3 region is CASRPSGRGPYEQYF. The CDR3 coding sequence is TGTGCCAGCAGGCCAAGCGGGAGGGGGCCCTACGAGCAGTACTTC.

The V gene is TRBV4-1, the J gene TRBJ2-3; 9 bases match TRBD2. The CDR3 totals 16 residues. Per germline, CDR1 MGHRA and CDR2 YSYEKL. The J segment lost 7 bases and the V segment lost 1 base, leaving 9 bases of the junction unmatched. The CDR3 bases are TGCGCCAGCAGCCAAGGTGTGGCGGGAGGGTGGAATACGCAGTATTTT. Its translation: CASSQGVAGGWNTQYF.

This sequence joins TRBV7-3 and TRBJ2-2, with TRBD2 matching 7 bases. The germline V gene has CDR1 SGHTA and CDR2 FQGTGA. The CDR3 is 17 residues long. The V and J ends lost 5 bases and 6 bases, in that order; junction bases with no gene match: 15. The CDR3 DNA follows: TGTGCCAGCAGCCCCAGTATGTACGGGAGGCTCTCCGGGGAGCTGTTTTTT. It yields the protein CASSPSMYGRLSGELFF.

The rearrangement links TRBV9 to TRBJ2-1, with D tentatively TRBD1 or TRBD2 (6 bases each). The germline gives CDR1 SGDLS, CDR2 YYNGEE. CDR3 length: 19 residues. The V and J ends lost 0 bases and 0 bases respectively, with 19 bases between them. Here the CDR3 reads CASSVVGGGLADSYNEQFF. The CDR3 nucleotides read TGTGCCAGCAGCGTAGTCGGGGGCGGCTTAGCGGACTCCTACAATGAGCAGTTCTTC.

The chain employs TRBV7-8 and TRBJ2-7; D is possibly TRBD1 or TRBD2 (5 bases each). Trimming cost V 4 bases and J 3 bases, with 13 bases left between them. CDR1 is SGHVS and CDR2 is FQNEAQ in the germline V gene. The length of the CDR3 is 14 residues. The CDR3 bases are TGTGCCAGCAGCTCCCACCGGGGCCTCTACGAGCAGTACTTC. This sequence encodes CASSSHRGLYEQYF.